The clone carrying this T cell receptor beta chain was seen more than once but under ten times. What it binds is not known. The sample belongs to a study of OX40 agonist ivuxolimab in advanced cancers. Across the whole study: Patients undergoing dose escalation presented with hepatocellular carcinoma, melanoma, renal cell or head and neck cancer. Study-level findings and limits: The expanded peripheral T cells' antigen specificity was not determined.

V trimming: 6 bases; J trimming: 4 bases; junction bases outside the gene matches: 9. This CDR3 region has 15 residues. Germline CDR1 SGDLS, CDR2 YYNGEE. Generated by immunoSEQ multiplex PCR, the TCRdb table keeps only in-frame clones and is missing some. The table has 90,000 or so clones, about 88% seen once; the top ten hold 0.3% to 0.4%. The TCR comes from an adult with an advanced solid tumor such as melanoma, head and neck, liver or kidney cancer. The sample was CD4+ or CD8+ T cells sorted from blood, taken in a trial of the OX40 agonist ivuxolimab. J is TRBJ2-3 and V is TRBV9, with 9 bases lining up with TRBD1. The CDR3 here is CASTLQGAIADTQYF. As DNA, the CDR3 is TGTGCCAGCACCCTACAGGGGGCTATTGCAGATACGCAGTATTTT. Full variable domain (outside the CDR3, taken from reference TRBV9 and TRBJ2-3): DSGVTQTPKHLITATGQRVTLRCSPRSGDLSVYWYQQSLDQGLQFLIQYYNGEERAKGNILERFSAQQFPDLHSELNLSSLELGDSALYFCASTLQGAIADTQYFGPGTRLTVL.